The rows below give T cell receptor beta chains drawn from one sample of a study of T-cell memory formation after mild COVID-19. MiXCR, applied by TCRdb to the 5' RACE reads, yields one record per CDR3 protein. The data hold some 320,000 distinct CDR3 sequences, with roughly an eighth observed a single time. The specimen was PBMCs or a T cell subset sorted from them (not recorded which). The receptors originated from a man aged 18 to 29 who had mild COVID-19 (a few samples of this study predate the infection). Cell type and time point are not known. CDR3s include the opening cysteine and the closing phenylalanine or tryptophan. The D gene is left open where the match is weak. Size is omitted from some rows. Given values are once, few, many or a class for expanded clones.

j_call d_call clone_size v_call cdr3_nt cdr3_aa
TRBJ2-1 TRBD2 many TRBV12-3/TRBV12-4 TGTGCCAGCAGTTTAGGGGCCATCGGGGGGAATGAGCAGTTCTTC CASSLGAIGGNEQFF
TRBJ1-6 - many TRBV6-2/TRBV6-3 TGTGCCAGCAGTTATCGGAGACCTGGGAATAATTCACCCCTCCACTTT CASSYRRPGNNSPLHF
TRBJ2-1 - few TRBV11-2 TGTGCCAGCATCACGACGGGAAACTCCTACAATGAGCAGTTCTTC CASITTGNSYNEQFF
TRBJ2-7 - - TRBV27 TGTGCCAGCAGTATAGCAGGGTTATATGCCCACGAGCAGTACTTC CASSIAGLYAHEQYF
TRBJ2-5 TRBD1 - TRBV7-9 TGTGCCAGCAGCGGGCGACAGGGGGCATCAGAGACCCAGTACTTC CASSGRQGASETQYF
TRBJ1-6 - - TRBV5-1 TGCGCCAGCAGCTTGGAACGGACTACCTATAATTCACCCCTCCACTTT CASSLERTTYNSPLHF
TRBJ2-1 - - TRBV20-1 TGCAGTGCTAGAGTGCAGGGCGAAAATGAGCAGTTCTTC CSARVQGENEQFF
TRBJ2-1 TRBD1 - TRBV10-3 TGTGCCATCTCAAGACAGGGGGACAATGAGCAGTTCTTC CAISRQGDNEQFF
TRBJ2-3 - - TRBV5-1 TGCGCCAGCAGCTTGGCGAGACAGGCGGCAGATACGCAGTATTTT CASSLARQAADTQYF
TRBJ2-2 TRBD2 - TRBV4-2 TGTGCCAGCAGAGCCAACCGTTTCGTGCGGCGGGGGGACACCGGGGAGCTGTTTTTT CASRANRFVRRGDTGELFF
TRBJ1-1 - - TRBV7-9 TGTGCCAGCAGCATTCAGGGGCAGAACACTGAAGCTTTCTTT CASSIQGQNTEAFF
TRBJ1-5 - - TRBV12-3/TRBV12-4 TGTGCCAGCAGTTTAGCGAAGTTGGCCCCCAATCAGCCCCAGCATTTT CASSLAKLAPNQPQHF
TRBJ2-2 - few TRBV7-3 TGTGCCAGCAGCCCACGGGGGTACACCGGGGAGCTGTTTTTT CASSPRGYTGELFF
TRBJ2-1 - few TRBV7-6 TGTGCCAGCAGCCCCAATCCACCTTCGGGGCTGGGGGTCAATGAGCAGTTCTTC CASSPNPPSGLGVNEQFF
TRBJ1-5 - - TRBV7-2 TGTGCCAGCAGCCCAGGGCCTTTTTATAGCAATCAGCCCCAGCATTTT CASSPGPFYSNQPQHF
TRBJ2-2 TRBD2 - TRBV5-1 TGCGCCAGCAGCTTGGCGAGCGGGGGTCCCACCGGGGAGCTGTTTTTT CASSLASGGPTGELFF
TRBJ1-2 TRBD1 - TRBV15 TGTGCCACCAGCAGAGATTTTGGGACAGACTATGGCTACACCTTC CATSRDFGTDYGYTF
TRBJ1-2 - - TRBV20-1 TGCAGTGCTAGAGCCCAGCGGGCTAACTATGGCTACACCTTC CSARAQRANYGYTF
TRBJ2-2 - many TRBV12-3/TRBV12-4 TGTGCCAGCCGGTTTACCGGGGAGCTGTTTTTT CASRFTGELFF
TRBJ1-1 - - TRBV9 TGTGCCAGCAGCCCATACGAGTCGGGGAACACTGAAGCTTTCTTT CASSPYESGNTEAFF
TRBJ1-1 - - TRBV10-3 TGTGCCATCAGTGATGGCAGGACGAACACTGAAGCTTTCTTT CAISDGRTNTEAFF
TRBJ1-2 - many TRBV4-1 TGCGCCAGCAGCCTCTCGGGTATTATGTCTAACTATGGCTACACCTTC CASSLSGIMSNYGYTF
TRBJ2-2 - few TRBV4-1 TGCGCCAGCAGCCAAGCGTTGAACACCGGGGAGCTGTTTTTT CASSQALNTGELFF
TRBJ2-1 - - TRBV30 TGTGCCTGGAGTGGGGCCAGGGAGAGCTCCTACAATGAGCAGTTCTTC CAWSGARESSYNEQFF
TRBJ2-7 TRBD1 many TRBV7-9 TGTGCCAGCAGCTTTGATAGGGGGCATCGGAACTACGAGCAGTACTTC CASSFDRGHRNYEQYF
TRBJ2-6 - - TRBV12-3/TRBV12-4 TGTGCCAGCCTTAGCTCTGGGGCCAACGTCCTGACTTTC CASLSSGANVLTF
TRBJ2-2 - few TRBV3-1 TGTGCCAGCAGCCAAACCTTCGGACGAGGCGGGGAGCTGTTTTTT CASSQTFGRGGELFF
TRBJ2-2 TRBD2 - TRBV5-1 TGCGCCAGCACCTTCGCGACTAGCGGGGGTTCGAACACCGGGGAGCTGTTTTTT CASTFATSGGSNTGELFF
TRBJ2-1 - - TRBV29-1 TGCAGCGGCTTAAGTGGGGCAGGAAAGCTTGGAAGCTCCTACAATGAGCAGTTCTTC CSGLSGAGKLGSSYNEQFF
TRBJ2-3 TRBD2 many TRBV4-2 TGTGCCAGCAGCCAAGTTGGAGCGGGGGGAAACACAGATACGCAGTATTTT CASSQVGAGGNTDTQYF
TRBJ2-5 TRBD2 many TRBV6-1 TGTGCCAGCAGTGGACTAGCGGGGGGAGAGACCCAGTACTTC CASSGLAGGETQYF
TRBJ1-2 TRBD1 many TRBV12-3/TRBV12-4 TGTGCCAGCAGTCGGGACAGGGGGAAAGGTGGCTACACCTTC CASSRDRGKGGYTF
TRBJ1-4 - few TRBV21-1 TGTGCCAGCAGCGACCAGATCGCACTTAATGAAAAACTGTTTTTT CASSDQIALNEKLFF
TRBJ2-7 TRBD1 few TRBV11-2 TGTGCCAGCAGCTTACCAGGGGGCGTCGTAGACGAGCAGTACTTC CASSLPGGVVDEQYF
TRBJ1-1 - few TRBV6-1 TGTGCCAGCAGTGAACAGGGTGAGCTGACTGAAGCTTTCTTT CASSEQGELTEAFF
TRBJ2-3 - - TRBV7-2 TGTGCCACCGCCACCGAGAGGACCTCGAAAGATACGCAGTATTTT CATATERTSKDTQYF
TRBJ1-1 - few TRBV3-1 TGTGCCAGCAGCCAAAATACGGCGGGAGAAGCTTTCTTT CASSQNTAGEAFF
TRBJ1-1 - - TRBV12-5 TGTGCTAGTGGCAGAAGGGACGGTTTATTCAACACTGAAGCTTTCTTT CASGRRDGLFNTEAFF
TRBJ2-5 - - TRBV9 TGTGCCAGCAGCGCGTCGTCTCAGGGATTCGAGACCCAGTACTTC CASSASSQGFETQYF
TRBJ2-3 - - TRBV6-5 TGTGCCAGCAGTTACGCGCAGGCCACAGATACGCAGTATTTT CASSYAQATDTQYF
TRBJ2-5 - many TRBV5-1 TGCGCCAGCAGCCACACACTGGACACGATTGTCTTC CASSHTLDTIVF
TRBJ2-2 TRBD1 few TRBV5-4 TGTGCCAGCAGCTTAGTTCCGGGACAGGAAGCCACCGGGGAGCTGTTTTTT CASSLVPGQEATGELFF
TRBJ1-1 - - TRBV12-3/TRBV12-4 TGTGCCAGCACCCCGCAGTGGGGAAGTGAAGCTTTCTTT CASTPQWGSEAFF
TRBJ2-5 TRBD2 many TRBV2 TGTGCCAGCAGTGGGGCTAGCGGGGGGCAAGAGACCCAGTACTTC CASSGASGGQETQYF
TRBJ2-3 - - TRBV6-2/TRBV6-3 TGTGCCAGCAGTGAAAAGCGCCTTAGCACAGATACGCAGTATTTT CASSEKRLSTDTQYF
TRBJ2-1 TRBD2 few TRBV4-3 TGCGCCAGCAGCCAAGAAGCGGGACCCTCCTACAATGAGCAGTTCTTC CASSQEAGPSYNEQFF
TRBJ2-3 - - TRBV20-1 TGCAGTGCCCCGGAAAGCGGGCCCCGCCCTAGCACAGATACGCAGTATTTT CSAPESGPRPSTDTQYF
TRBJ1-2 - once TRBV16 TGTGCCAGCAGCCAATTCAGTAGGGGGGATGGCTACACCTTC CASSQFSRGDGYTF
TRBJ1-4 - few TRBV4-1 TGCGCCAGCAGCCTAGGACAGAATGAAAAACTGTTTTTT CASSLGQNEKLFF
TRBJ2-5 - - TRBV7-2 TGTGCCAGCAGCTTATGGGGTAGCGGCCAAGAGACCCAGTACTTC CASSLWGSGQETQYF
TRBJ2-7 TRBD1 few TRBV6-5 TGTGCCAGCAGTTACTCCACAGGGGAAAGTCCCTACGAGCAGTACTTC CASSYSTGESPYEQYF